This entry features one TCR beta chain sequence. With 1 base removed from V and 9 bases from J, the gap between germline ends came to 11 bases. CDR3 length: 13 residues. Germline-derived CDR1 and CDR2 are SGHDN and FVKESK. This entry comes from a study of blood T cells in healthy people across ages. Using a J-beta primer mix together with a sample-barcoded 5' primer, a second PCR was run for roughly 7 to 12 cycles. Each CDR3 protein is one row after TCRdb ran MiXCR on the 5' RACE reads. The data show 730,000 or so distinct CDR3 sequences, with roughly 43% seen just once and 20% to 25% held by the top ten. Caucasian individuals from Russia who were healthy and aged about 6 to 90 acted as donors.

Sequencing was performed on blood. The chain couples TRBV14 to TRBJ2-3, with D hard to call. The source of this sequence is a woman aged 60-75 years in good health. CDR3 DNA sequence: TGTGCCAGCAGCCAAGTGCCTGGCAGAACGCAGTATTTT. It is translated as CASSQVPGRTQYF.